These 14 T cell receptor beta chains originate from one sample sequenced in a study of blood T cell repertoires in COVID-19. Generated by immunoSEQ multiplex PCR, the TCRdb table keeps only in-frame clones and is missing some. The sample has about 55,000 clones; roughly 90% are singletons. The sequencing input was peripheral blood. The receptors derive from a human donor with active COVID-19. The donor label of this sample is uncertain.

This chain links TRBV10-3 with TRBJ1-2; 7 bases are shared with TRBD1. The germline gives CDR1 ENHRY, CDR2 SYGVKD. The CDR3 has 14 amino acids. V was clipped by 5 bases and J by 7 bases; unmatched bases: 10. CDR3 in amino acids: CAISSGQAASGYTF. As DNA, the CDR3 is TGTGCCATCAGTTCCGGACAGGCGGCTTCTGGCTACACCTTC.

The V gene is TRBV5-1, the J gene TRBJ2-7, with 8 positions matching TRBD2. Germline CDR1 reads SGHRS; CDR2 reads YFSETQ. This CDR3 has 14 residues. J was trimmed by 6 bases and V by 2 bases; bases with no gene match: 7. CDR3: CASSLGSGSREQYF. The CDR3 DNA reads TGCGCCAGCAGCTTAGGCAGCGGGAGCCGCGAGCAGTACTTC.

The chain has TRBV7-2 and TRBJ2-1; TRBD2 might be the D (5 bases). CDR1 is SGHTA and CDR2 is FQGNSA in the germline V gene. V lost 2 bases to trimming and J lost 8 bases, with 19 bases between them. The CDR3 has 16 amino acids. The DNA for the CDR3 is TGTGCCAGCAGCTTACAACCTCCGACTATCGGCGATGAGCAGTTCTTC. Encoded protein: CASSLQPPTIGDEQFF.

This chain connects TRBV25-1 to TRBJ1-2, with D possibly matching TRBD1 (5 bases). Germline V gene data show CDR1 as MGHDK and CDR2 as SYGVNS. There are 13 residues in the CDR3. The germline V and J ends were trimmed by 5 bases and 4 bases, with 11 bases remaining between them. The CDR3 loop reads CASSPRDSYGYTF. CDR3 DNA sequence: TGTGCCAGCAGTCCACGGGACTCCTATGGCTACACCTTC.

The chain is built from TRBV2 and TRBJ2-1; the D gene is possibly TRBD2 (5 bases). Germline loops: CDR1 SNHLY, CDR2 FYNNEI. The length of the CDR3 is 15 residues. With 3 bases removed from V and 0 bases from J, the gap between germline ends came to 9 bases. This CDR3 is CASSDSVFSYNEQFF. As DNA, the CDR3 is TGTGCCAGCAGTGATAGCGTGTTCTCCTACAATGAGCAGTTCTTC.

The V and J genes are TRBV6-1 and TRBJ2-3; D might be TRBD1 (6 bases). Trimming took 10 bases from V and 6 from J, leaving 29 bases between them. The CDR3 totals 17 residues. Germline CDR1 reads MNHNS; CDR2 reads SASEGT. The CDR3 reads CATREDYRVPARDTQYF. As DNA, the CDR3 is TGTGCCACCAGGGAAGATTACAGGGTGCCGGCCAGGGATACGCAGTATTTT.

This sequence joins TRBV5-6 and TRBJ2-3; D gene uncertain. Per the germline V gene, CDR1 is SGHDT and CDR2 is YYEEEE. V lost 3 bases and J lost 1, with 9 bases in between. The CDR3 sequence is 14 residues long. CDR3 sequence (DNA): TGTGCCAGCAGCTCGGGTGCAGGCACAGATACGCAGTATTTT. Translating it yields CASSSGAGTDTQYF.

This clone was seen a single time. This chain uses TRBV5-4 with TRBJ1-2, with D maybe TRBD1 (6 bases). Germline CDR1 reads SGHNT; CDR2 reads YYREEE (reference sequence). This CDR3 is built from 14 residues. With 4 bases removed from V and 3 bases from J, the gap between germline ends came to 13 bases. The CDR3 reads CASSPRQDHYGYTF. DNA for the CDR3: TGTGCCAGCAGCCCGAGACAGGATCACTATGGCTACACCTTC.

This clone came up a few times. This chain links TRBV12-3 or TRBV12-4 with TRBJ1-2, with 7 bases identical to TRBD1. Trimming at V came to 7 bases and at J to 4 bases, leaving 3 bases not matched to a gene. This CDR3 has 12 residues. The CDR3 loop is CASNRDSYGYTF. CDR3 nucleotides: TGTGCCAGCAATCGGGACAGCTATGGCTACACCTTC.

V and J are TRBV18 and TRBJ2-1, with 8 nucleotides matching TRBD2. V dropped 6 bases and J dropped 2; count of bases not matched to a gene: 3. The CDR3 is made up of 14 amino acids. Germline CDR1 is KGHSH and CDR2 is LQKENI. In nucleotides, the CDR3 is TGTGCCAGCTCCGGGGGGGGGACCTACAATGAGCAGTTCTTC. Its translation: CASSGGGTYNEQFF.

CDR3 residues: CASSHLAYEQFF. DNA for the CDR3: TGTGCCAGCAGCCATCTAGCCTATGAGCAGTTCTTC. The V call is TRBV11-2, the J call TRBJ2-1, with D tentatively TRBD2 (5 bases). Trimming removed 5 bases from V and 8 bases from J, with 10 bases in between. From germline, CDR1 is SGHAT and CDR2 FQNNGV. The CDR3 totals 12 residues.

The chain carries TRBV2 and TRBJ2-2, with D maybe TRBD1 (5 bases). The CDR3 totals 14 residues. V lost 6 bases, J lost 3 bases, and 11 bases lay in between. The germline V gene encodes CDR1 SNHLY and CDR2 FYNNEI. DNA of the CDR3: TGTGCCAGCAGAGGGGTAGGGTACACCGGGGAGCTGTTTTTT. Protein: CASRGVGYTGELFF.

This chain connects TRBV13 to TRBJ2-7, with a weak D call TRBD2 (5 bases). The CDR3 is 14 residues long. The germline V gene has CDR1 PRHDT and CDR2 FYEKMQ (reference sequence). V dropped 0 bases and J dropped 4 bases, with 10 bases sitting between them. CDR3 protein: CASSLGRAVYEQYF. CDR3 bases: TGTGCCAGCAGCTTAGGCCGAGCGGTATACGAGCAGTACTTC.

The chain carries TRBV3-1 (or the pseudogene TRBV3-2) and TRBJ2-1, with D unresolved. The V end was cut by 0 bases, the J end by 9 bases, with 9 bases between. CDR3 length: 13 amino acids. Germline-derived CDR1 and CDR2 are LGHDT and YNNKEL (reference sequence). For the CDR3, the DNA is TGTGCCAGCAGCCAAGAAGCTTACGCTGAGCAGTTCTTC. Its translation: CASSQEAYAEQFF.